The T cell receptor (beta chain) under discussion was sequenced for a study of T cell responses to AZD1222 COVID-19 vaccine. The germline gives CDR1 SGHAT, CDR2 FQDESV (reference sequence). The CDR3 has 14 amino acids. The V end lost 5 bases, the J end lost 2 bases, and 12 bases lay between the germline ends. The method was immunoSEQ multiplex PCR; TCRdb's version includes in-frame clones alone and lacks a portion of them. The repertoire holds about 130,000 clones, with 87% as singletons. This sample comprised peripheral blood, obtained on day 0 of AZD1222 vaccination. The TCR comes from an adult in good health. This chain links TRBV11-1 with TRBJ2-5, with D hard to call. CDR3 sequence reads: CASSTWTAQETQYF. DNA for the CDR3: TGTGCCAGCAGCACTTGGACGGCACAAGAGACCCAGTACTTC.